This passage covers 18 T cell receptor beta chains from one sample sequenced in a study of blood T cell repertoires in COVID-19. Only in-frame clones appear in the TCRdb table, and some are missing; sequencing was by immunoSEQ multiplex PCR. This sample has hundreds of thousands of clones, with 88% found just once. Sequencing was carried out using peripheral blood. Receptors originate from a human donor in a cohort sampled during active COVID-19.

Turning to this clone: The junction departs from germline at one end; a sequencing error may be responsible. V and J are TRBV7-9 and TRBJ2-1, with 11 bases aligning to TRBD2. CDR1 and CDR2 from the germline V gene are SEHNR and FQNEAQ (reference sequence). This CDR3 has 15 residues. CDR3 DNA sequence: TGTGCCAGCAGTTTAGCGGGGGGGCGGTACAATGAGCAGTTCTTC. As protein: CASSLAGGRYNEQFF.

The CDR3 region is CASRETGKRGPQHF. Written as DNA, the CDR3 is TGTGCCAGTAGAGAGACAGGGAAAAGGGGGCCCCAGCATTTT. The chain employs TRBV19 and TRBJ1-5; 7 bases map to TRBD1. Germline-derived CDR1 and CDR2 are LNHDA and SQIVND (reference sequence). Trimming removed 6 bases from V and 9 bases from J; junction bases left unmatched: 11. CDR3 length: 14 amino acids.

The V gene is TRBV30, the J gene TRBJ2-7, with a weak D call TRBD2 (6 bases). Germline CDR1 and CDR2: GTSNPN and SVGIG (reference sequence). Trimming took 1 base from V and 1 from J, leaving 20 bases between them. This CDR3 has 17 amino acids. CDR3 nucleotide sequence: TGTGCCTGGAGTGCTACATTATCGGGACTCCCATCCTACGAGCAGTACTTC. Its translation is CAWSATLSGLPSYEQYF.

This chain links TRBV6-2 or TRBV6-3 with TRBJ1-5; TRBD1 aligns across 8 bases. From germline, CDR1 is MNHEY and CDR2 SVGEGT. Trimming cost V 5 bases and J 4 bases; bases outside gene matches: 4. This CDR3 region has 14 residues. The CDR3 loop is CASSRTGRNQPQHF. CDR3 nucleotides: TGTGCCAGCAGTAGGACAGGGAGAAATCAGCCCCAGCATTTT.

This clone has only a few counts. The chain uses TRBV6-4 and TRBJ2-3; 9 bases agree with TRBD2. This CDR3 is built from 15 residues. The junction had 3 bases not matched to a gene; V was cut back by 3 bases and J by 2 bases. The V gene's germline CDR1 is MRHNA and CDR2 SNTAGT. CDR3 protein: CASSEGTSPTDTQYF. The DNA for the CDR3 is TGTGCCAGCAGTGAGGGGACTAGCCCCACAGATACGCAGTATTTT.

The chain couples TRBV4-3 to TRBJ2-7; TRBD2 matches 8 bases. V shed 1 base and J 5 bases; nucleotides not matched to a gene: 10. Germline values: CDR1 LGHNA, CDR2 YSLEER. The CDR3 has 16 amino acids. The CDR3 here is CASSQALRGGLNEQYF. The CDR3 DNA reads TGCGCCAGCAGCCAAGCCCTCCGGGGGGGCTTGAACGAGCAGTACTTC.

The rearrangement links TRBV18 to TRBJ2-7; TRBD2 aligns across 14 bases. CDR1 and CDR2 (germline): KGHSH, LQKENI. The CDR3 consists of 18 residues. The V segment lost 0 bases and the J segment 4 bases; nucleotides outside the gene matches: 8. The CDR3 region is CASSPPGGLAGAWYEQYF. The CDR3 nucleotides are TGTGCCAGCTCACCACCGGGGGGACTAGCGGGGGCCTGGTACGAGCAGTACTTC.

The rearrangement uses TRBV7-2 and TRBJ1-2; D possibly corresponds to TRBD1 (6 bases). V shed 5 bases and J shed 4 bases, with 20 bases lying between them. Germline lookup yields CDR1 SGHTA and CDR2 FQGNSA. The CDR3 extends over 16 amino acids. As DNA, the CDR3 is TGTGCCAGCAGCGAACTCGGGGGGGCGCGGTCCTATGGCTACACCTTC. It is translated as CASSELGGARSYGYTF.

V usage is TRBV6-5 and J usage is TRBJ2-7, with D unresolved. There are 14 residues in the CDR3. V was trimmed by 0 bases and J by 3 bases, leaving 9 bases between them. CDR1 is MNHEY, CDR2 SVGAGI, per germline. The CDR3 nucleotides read TGTGCCAGCAGTTACTCAAGCGTGATCTACGAGCAGTACTTC. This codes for CASSYSSVIYEQYF.

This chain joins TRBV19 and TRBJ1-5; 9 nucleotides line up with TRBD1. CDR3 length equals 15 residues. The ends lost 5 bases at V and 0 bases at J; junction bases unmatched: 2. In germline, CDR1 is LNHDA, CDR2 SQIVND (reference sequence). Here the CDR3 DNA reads TGTGCCAGTAGTCCACAGGGGGCTAGCAATCAGCCCCAGCATTTT. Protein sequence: CASSPQGASNQPQHF.

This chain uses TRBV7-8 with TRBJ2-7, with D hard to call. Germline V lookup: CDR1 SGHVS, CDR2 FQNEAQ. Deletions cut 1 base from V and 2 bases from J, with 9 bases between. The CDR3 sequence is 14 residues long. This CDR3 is CASSLGHLTYEQYF. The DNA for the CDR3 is TGTGCCAGCAGCTTAGGACATCTAACCTACGAGCAGTACTTC.

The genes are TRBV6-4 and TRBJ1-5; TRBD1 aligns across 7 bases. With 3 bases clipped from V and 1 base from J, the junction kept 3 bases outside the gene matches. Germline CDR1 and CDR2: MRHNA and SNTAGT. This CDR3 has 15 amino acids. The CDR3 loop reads CASSERDRSNQPQHF. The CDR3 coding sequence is TGTGCCAGCAGTGAAAGGGACAGAAGCAATCAGCCCCAGCATTTT.

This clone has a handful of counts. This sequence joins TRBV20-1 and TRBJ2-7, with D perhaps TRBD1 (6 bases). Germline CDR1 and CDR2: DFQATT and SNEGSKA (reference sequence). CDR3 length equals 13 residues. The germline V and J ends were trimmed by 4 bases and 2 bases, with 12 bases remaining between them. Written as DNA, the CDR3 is TGCAGTGCTACTGACAGGTCCCCCTACGAGCAGTACTTC. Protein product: CSATDRSPYEQYF.

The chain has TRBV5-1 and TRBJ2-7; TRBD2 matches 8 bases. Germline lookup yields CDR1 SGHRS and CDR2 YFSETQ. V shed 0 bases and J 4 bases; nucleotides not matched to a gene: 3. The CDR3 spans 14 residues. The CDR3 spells CASSLDGREYEQYF. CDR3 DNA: TGCGCCAGCAGCTTGGACGGGAGGGAGTACGAGCAGTACTTC.

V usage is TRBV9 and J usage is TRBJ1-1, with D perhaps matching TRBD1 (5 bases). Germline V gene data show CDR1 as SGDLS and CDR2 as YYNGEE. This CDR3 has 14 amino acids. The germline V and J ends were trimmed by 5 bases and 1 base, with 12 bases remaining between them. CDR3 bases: TGTGCCAGCAGTCTTGGAGGGGAGAACACTGAAGCTTTCTTT. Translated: CASSLGGENTEAFF.

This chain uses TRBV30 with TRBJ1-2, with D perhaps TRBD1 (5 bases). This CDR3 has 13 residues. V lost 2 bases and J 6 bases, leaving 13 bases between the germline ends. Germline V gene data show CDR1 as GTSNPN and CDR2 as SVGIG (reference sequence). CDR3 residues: CAWSSAGRDGYTF. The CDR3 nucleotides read TGTGCCTGGAGTTCAGCGGGGCGCGATGGCTACACCTTC.

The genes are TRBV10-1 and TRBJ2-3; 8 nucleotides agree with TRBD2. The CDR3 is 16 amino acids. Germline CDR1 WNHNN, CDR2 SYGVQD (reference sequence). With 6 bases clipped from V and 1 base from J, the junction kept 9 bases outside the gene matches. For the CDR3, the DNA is TGCGCCAGCAGCCGTAATAGCGGGGCACGCACAGATACGCAGTATTTT. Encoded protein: CASSRNSGARTDTQYF.

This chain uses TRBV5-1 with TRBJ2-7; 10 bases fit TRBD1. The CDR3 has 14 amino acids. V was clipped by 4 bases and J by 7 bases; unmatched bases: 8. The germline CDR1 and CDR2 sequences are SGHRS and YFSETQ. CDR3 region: CASSPGQGFGEQYF. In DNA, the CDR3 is TGCGCCAGCAGCCCGGGACAGGGGTTCGGGGAGCAGTACTTC.